The 10 T cell receptor beta chains below come from one sample, sequenced in a study of T cells in Graves' hyperthyroidism and ophthalmopathy. TCR beta CDR3 region amplification was performed from RNA transcripts. In the first-round RT-PCR of the TCR CDR3, the HTBI primer set was used. TCRdb reprocessed the multiplex PCR reads with MiXCR, giving one entry per CDR3 protein. Among 40,000 or so distinct CDR3 sequences listed, about 49% were seen once. Sequenced: blood. The origin of the receptors is a woman aged 45-60 years with Graves' hyperthyroidism that later progressed to Graves' ophthalmopathy.

This clonotype showed up many times. The rearrangement links TRBV3-2 to TRBJ2-3; TRBD1 is the table's D call and was not checked against the DNA. TRBV3-2 is a known pseudogene. The CDR3 totals 16 residues. CDR3 DNA: TGTGCCAGCAGCGAATCCCGGGACAGGGGCACAGATACGCAGTATTTT. It specifies CASSESRDRGTDTQYF.

Concerning this clonotype itself: The missing conserved phenylalanine or tryptophan at the end of this CDR3 makes a read error likely. The chain links TRBV5-1 to TRBJ2-5; tentatively, D is TRBD2 (5 bases). This CDR3 has 14 residues. Germline V gene sequence: CDR1 SGHRS, CDR2 YFSETQ. CDR3 coding DNA: TGCGCCTGCAGCTTGGGAGCGGACCAAGAGACCCAGTACTGC. Translating gives CACSLGADQETQYC.

The gene calls are TRBV24-1 and TRBJ2-1; 15 bases match TRBD2. This CDR3 has 18 residues. CDR1 is KGHDR and CDR2 is SFDVKD in the germline V gene. Unmatched junction bases numbered 6, after V lost 7 bases and J lost 0 bases. The chain's CDR3 is CATRGEGLAGGSYNEQFF. In nucleotides, the CDR3 is TGTGCCACCAGGGGGGAGGGACTAGCGGGAGGCTCCTACAATGAGCAGTTCTTC.

This chain links TRBV5-6 with TRBJ2-7; TRBD1 matches at 9 bases. V lost 1 base to trimming and J lost 5 bases; unmatched junction nucleotides: 13. In germline, CDR1 is SGHDT, CDR2 YYEEEE. This CDR3 comprises 17 residues. The CDR3 sequence is CASSLLAGTGSFNEQYF. DNA of the CDR3: TGTGCCAGCAGCTTGTTGGCGGGGACAGGGTCGTTTAACGAGCAGTACTTC.

The J gene is TRBJ1-1, the V gene TRBV6-2 or TRBV6-3; 8 bases line up with TRBD1. CDR1 and CDR2 (germline): MNHEY, SVGEGT. The CDR3 runs to 16 residues. V was pared by 5 bases and J by 4 bases, with 12 bases of the junction left unmatched. CDR3: CASSPIWTGRSTEAFF. The CDR3, as DNA: TGTGCCAGCAGTCCAATCTGGACAGGGAGGTCCACTGAAGCTTTCTTT.

The chain carries TRBV20-1 and TRBJ2-1, with D unclear. Germline loops: CDR1 DFQATT, CDR2 SNEGSKA (reference sequence). V gave up 0 bases and J gave up 11 bases, with 8 bases separating them. The CDR3 contains 11 residues. This CDR3 reads CSARDPEKQFF. CDR3 DNA sequence: TGCAGTGCTAGAGATCCTGAAAAGCAGTTCTTC.

The chain is built from TRBV19 and TRBJ1-5; 8 nucleotides match TRBD1. With V trimmed by 0 bases and J by 3 bases, 7 bases remained unmatched. This CDR3 spans 17 amino acids. CDR1 is LNHDA and CDR2 is SQIVND in the germline V gene (reference sequence). The CDR3, as DNA: TGTGCCAGTAGTATAGACAGGGGGCGGAACGTCAATCAGCCCCAGCATTTT. This translates into CASSIDRGRNVNQPQHF.

This clonotype was observed a single time. One junction end disagrees with the germline gene, perhaps due to a read error. The chain combines TRBV7-6 with TRBJ1-4, with D unclear. CDR1 is SGHVS and CDR2 is FNYEAQ in the germline V gene. The CDR3 is made up of 14 amino acids. The CDR3 sequence is CANSSQPTDEKLFF. The CDR3 DNA follows: TGTGCCAACAGCTCACAGCCAACTGATGAAAAACTGTTTTTT.

Many counts were recorded for this clonotype. The J gene is TRBJ2-5, the V gene TRBV20-1; 8 bases agree with TRBD2. The germline CDR1 and CDR2 sequences are DFQATT and SNEGSKA (reference sequence). V lost 5 bases and J lost 5; bases outside the gene matches: 13. CDR3 length equals 15 residues. The CDR3, as DNA: TGCAGTGCTGAAAGCGGGAGAGCATATGATGAGACCCAGTACTTC. It encodes CSAESGRAYDETQYF.

The J gene is TRBJ2-1, the V gene TRBV25-1; 16 positions match TRBD2. The germline CDR1 and CDR2 sequences are MGHDK and SYGVNS. Trimming removed 3 bases from V and 0 bases from J; junction bases left unmatched: 20. The CDR3 runs 24 residues. The CDR3 sequence: CASSDLVGRGLAGGPDSSYNEQFF. In DNA form, the CDR3 reads TGTGCCAGCAGTGATCTGGTTGGTCGGGGACTAGCGGGAGGGCCCGATAGCTCCTACAATGAGCAGTTCTTC.